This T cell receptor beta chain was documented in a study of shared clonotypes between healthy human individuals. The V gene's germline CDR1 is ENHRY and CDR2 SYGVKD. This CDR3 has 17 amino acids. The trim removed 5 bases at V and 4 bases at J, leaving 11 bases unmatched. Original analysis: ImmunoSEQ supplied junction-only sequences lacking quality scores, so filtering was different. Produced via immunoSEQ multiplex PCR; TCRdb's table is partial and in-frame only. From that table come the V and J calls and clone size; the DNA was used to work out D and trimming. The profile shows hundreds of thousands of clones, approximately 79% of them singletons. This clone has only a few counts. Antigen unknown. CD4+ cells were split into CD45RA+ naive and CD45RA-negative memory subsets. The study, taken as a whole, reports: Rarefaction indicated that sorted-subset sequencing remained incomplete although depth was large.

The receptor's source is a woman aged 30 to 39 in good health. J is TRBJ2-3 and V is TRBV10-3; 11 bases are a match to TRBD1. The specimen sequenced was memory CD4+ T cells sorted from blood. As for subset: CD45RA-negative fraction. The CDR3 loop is CAISRRPGTGGADTQYF. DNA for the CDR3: TGTGCCATCAGTCGCCGACCGGGGACAGGGGGAGCAGATACGCAGTATTTT.